Below, one T cell receptor (beta chain) is given with its context. Generated by immunoSEQ multiplex PCR, the TCRdb table keeps only in-frame clones and is missing some. The table has about 68,000 clones, roughly 92% seen once; the top ten hold roughly 3.9%. This sample is part of a study of T cell changes during pregnancy in multiple sclerosis. Germline CDR1 reads SGHTA; CDR2 reads FQGNSA. J lost 13 bases, V lost 5 bases, and 6 bases had no gene match. The CDR3 is made up of 12 amino acids. The TCR sequence derives from a female donor in good health, enrolled as a control in a pregnancy study. Sample: peripheral blood, taken after pregnancy. This chain links TRBV7-2 with TRBJ1-2; 11 bases align to TRBD1. This CDR3 reads CASSTGQGGPTF. The CDR3 DNA follows: TGTGCCAGCAGCACGGGACAGGGGGGACCCACCTTC. The variable domain in full, completed from reference TRBV7-2 and TRBJ1-2, reads GAGVSQSPSNKVTEKGKDVELRCDPISGHTALYWYRQSLGQGLEFLIYFQGNSAPDKSGLPSDRFSAERTGGSVSTLTIQRTQQEDSAVYLCASSTGQGGPTFGSGTRLTVV.